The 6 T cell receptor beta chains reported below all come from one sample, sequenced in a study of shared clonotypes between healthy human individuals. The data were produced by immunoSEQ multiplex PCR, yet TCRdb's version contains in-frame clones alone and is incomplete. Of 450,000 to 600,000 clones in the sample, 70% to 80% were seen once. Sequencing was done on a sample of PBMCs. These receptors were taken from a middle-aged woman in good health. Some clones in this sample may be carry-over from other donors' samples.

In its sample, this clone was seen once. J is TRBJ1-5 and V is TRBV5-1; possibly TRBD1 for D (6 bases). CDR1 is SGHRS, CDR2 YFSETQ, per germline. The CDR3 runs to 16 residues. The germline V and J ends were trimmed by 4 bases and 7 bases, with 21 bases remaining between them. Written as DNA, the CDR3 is TGCGCCAGCAGCCTCCGAGGGGGGGCGGAGGACCAGCCCCAGCATTTT. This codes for CASSLRGGAEDQPQHF.

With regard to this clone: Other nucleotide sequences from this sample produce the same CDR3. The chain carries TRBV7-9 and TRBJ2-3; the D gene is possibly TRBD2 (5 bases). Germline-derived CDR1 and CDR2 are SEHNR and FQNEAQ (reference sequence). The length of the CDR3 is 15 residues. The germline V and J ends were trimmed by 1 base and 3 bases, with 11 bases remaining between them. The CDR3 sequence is CASSLEGLATDTQYF. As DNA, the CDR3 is TGTGCCAGCAGCTTAGAGGGCTTAGCGACAGATACGCAGTATTTT.

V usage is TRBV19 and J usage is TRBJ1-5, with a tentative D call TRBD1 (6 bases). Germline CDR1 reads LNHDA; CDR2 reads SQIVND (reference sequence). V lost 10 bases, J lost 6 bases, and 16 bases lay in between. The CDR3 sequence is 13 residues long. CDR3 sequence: CATSAQGAQPQHF. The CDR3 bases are TGTGCCACCTCCGCACAGGGCGCTCAGCCCCAGCATTTT.

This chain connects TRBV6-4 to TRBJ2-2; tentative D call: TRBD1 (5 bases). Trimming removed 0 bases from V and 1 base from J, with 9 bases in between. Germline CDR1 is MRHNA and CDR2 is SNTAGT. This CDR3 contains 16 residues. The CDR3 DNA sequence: TGTGCCAGCAGTGACTCTTTCAGGGTGAACACCGGGGAGCTGTTTTTT. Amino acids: CASSDSFRVNTGELFF.

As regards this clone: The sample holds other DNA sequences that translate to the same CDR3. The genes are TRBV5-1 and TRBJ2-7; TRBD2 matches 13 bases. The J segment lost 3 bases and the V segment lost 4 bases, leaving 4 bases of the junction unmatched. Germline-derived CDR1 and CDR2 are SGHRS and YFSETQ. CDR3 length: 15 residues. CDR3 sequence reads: CASSLGLAGVYEQYF. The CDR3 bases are TGCGCCAGCAGCCTCGGACTAGCGGGAGTCTACGAGCAGTACTTC. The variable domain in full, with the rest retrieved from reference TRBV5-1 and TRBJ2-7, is KAGVTQTPRYLIKTRGQQVTLSCSPISGHRSVSWYQQTPGQGLQFLFEYFSETQRNKGNFPGRFSGRQFSNSRSEMNVSTLELGDSALYLCASSLGLAGVYEQYFGPGTRLTVT.

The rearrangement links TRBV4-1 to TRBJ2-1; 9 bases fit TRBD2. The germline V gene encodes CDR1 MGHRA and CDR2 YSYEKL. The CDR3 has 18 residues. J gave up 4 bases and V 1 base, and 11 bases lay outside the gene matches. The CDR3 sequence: CASSQGRTAGGPYNEQFF. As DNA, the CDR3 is TGCGCCAGCAGCCAAGGGCGTACAGCGGGAGGACCTTACAATGAGCAGTTCTTC.